The rows below give T cell receptor beta chains drawn from one sample of a study of brain metastases from non-small cell lung cancer. Profiled with immunoSEQ multiplex PCR; TCRdb holds only in-frame clones, not every one. The sample yields over 1,500 clones, 80% to 85% seen once. Sequenced input: primary lung tumor tissue. Receptors originate from a donor aged 40 or older with non-small cell lung cancer. Each CDR3 is given with its conserved first and last residue. The D gene is left open where the match is weak. Clone size appears in some rows only: once, few, many, or a class for an expanded clone.

>-|TRBV2|TRBJ1-2|-
TGTGCCAGCAGTGAAGGGGGGGCCGGCTACACCTTC
CASSEGGAGYTF
>TRBD2|TRBV6-6|TRBJ2-1|once
TGTGCCAGCAGACCAAGCGGGGGGAACTCCTATGAGCAGTTCTTC
CASRPSGGNSYEQFF
>-|TRBV27|TRBJ1-5|-
TGTGCCAGCAGTCCAAAGGCCGGGGGGCCCCAGCATTTT
CASSPKAGGPQHF
>TRBD1|TRBV5-4|TRBJ2-6|-
TGTGCCAGCAGCTTGGGGGGACAGGGCTCTGGGGCCAACGTCCTGACTTTC
CASSLGGQGSGANVLTF
>TRBD2|TRBV19|TRBJ2-1|once
TGTGCCAGTAGCGTGACTAGCGGGGTAGTCAATGAGCAGTTCTTC
CASSVTSGVVNEQFF
>TRBD1|TRBV20-1|TRBJ1-1|-
TGCAGTGCTAGTAACCCTAGACAGGGATGGACTGAAGCTTTCTTT
CSASNPRQGWTEAFF
>TRBD2|TRBV5-1|TRBJ2-2|-
TGCGCCAGCAGACTCGGGGGGACCCTGACCGGGGAGCTGTTTTTT
CASRLGGTLTGELFF
>-|TRBV12-5|TRBJ2-1|-
TGTGCTAGTGGTTTGTTCGAGGACTTATCATATGAGCAGTTCTTC
CASGLFEDLSYEQFF
>-|TRBV18|TRBJ1-1|-
TGTGCCAGCTCACCGAGGGGTTCTATGAACACTGAAGCTTTCTTT
CASSPRGSMNTEAFF
>-|TRBV4-1|TRBJ1-4|-
TGCGCCAGCAGCCGAACCTGGGGGTACGTTAATGAAAAACTGTTTTTT
CASSRTWGYVNEKLFF
>-|TRBV27|TRBJ1-6|-
TGTGCCAGCAGTGCCCCCGAAGGGCTCTCCTATAATTCACCCCTCCACTTT
CASSAPEGLSYNSPLHF
>-|TRBV5-1|TRBJ2-3|once
TGCGCCAGCAGCTTGGAAGGTAGTGCAGATACGCAGTATTTT
CASSLEGSADTQYF
>-|TRBV19|TRBJ1-2|-
TGTGCCAGCGCCCCCGGACAGCCTTACTATGGCTACACCTTC
CASAPGQPYYGYTF
>-|TRBV18|TRBJ1-2|large
TGTGCCAGCTCACCACCGACAGAGAGCTATGGCTACACCTTC
CASSPPTESYGYTF
>-|TRBV9|TRBJ2-1|-
TGTGCCAGCAGCGGCTCAGGGTACGAGCAGTTCTTC
CASSGSGYEQFF
>-|TRBV7-9|TRBJ2-3|once
TGTGCCAGCAGCCCCGACGTAGGAGATACGCAGTATTTT
CASSPDVGDTQYF
>-|TRBV7-6|TRBJ2-2|few
TGTGCCAGCAGCTTAGGGAGGAACACCGGGGAGCTGTTTTTT
CASSLGRNTGELFF
>TRBD1|TRBV6-5|TRBJ1-1|-
TGTGCCAGCAGACTAGGGACAGGGGGTTTAGCTTTCTTT
CASRLGTGGLAFF
>-|TRBV5-6|TRBJ1-1|-
TGTGCCAGCATCGCAAAGAATAAATGGGTGGGTATGTCTGAAGCTTTCTTT
CASIAKNKWVGMSEAFF
>-|TRBV7-9|TRBJ2-5|few
TGTGCCAGTAACAGGGTTTTCGAGACCCAGTACTTC
CASNRVFETQYF
>-|TRBV3-1/TRBV3-2|TRBJ2-7|-
TGTGCCAGCAGTTTAGGGGGGGGTCCCTCTTACGAGCAGTACTTC
CASSLGGGPSYEQYF
>TRBD2|TRBV10-3|TRBJ2-3|-
TGTGCCATCAATGAGCCTTGGGCTAGCGGGGGCACAGATACGCAGTATTTT
CAINEPWASGGTDTQYF
>-|TRBV7-8|TRBJ1-1|once
TGTGCCAGCAGCTTAGGCGACAGCGAAGCTTTCTTT
CASSLGDSEAFF
>-|TRBV5-1|TRBJ2-1|-
TGCGCCAGCAGCCCAAAAAAGCGGTTCTTC
CASSPKKRFF
>TRBD1|TRBV3-1/TRBV3-2|TRBJ1-6|-
TGTGCCAGCAGCCAAGTGTGGGGGGACAGATTTATGAATTCACCCCTCCACTTT
CASSQVWGDRFMNSPLHF
>-|TRBV10-3|TRBJ1-2|few
TGTGCCATCAGTGCTGGGCCCCAGGGTGGCTACACCTTC
CAISAGPQGGYTF
>TRBD1|TRBV10-3|TRBJ2-1|-
TGTGCCATCAATGAGGACAGGGGTGTCAATGAGCAGTTCTTC
CAINEDRGVNEQFF
>TRBD2|TRBV6-2/TRBV6-3|TRBJ2-3|-
TGTGCCAGCAGTAGCGGGGGGGCCACAGATACGCAGTATTTT
CASSSGGATDTQYF
>-|TRBV7-9|TRBJ2-7|once
TGTGCCAGCAGCCCACCAGGGGGGCGCTCCTACGAGCAGTACTTC
CASSPPGGRSYEQYF
>-|TRBV7-8|TRBJ2-5|once
TGTGCCAGCAGCGTCGAGACCCAGTACTTC
CASSVETQYF
>-|TRBV5-4|TRBJ2-3|-
TGTGCCAGCAGCTTGCAGGGTTTGGATACGCAGTATTTT
CASSLQGLDTQYF
>-|TRBV23-1|TRBJ1-6|-
TGCGCCAGCAGTCTTATCTTAGGGGGTTCACCCCTCCACTTT
CASSLILGGSPLHF
>-|TRBV14|TRBJ1-1|-
TGTGCCAGCAGCCAATATTGGGGGGGCAACACTGAAGCTTTCTTT
CASSQYWGGNTEAFF
>-|TRBV7-9|TRBJ1-2|-
TGTGCCGCCGGGCCCGAGGCCTTC
CAAGPEAF
>-|TRBV2|TRBJ1-5|-
TGTGCCAGCAGCGGAAACAGGGGCAATCAGCCCCAGCATTTT
CASSGNRGNQPQHF
>-|TRBV4-2|TRBJ2-3|once
TGTGCCAGCAGCCAAGGACCGACAGATACGCAGTATTTT
CASSQGPTDTQYF
>TRBD1|TRBV20-1|TRBJ1-4|-
TGCAGTGCTAGTCCCGCAGGGGGCGTTGAAAAACTGTTTTTT
CSASPAGGVEKLFF
>TRBD1|TRBV28|TRBJ1-2|once
TGTGCCAGCAACTTTCAGGGGGCGAGGGGCTACACCTTC
CASNFQGARGYTF
>-|TRBV7-8|TRBJ2-6|-
TGTGCCAGCAGCCCCCCAGGGAGCTCTGGGGCCAACGTCCTGACTTTC
CASSPPGSSGANVLTF
>-|TRBV21-1|TRBJ1-2|-
TGTACCAGCAGCAACGGGCAGGGCCCTAACTATGGCTACACCTTC
CTSSNGQGPNYGYTF
>-|TRBV7-6|TRBJ2-1|-
TGTGCCAGCAGCCCGAACTACAATGAGCAGTTCTTC
CASSPNYNEQFF
>-|TRBV20-1|TRBJ2-3|-
TGCAGTGCCGAGATGAGTAATACGCAGTATTTT
CSAEMSNTQYF
>TRBD2|TRBV6-2/TRBV6-3|TRBJ2-4|few
TGTGCCAGCAGTTACTTGGCTAGCGGGAGCACGTCGGCCAAAAACATTCAGTACTTC
CASSYLASGSTSAKNIQYF
>-|TRBV7-8|TRBJ1-2|large
TGTGCCAGCAGCTTAGCCGCCCAGGGTCGGGGCTACACCTTC
CASSLAAQGRGYTF
>-|TRBV6-2/TRBV6-3|TRBJ2-1|-
TGTGCCAGCAGTCAGAACCTCATGCGCGAGCAGTTCTTC
CASSQNLMREQFF
>-|TRBV10-3|TRBJ1-2|few
TGTGCCATCAATGACTTCGAGGGGTATGGCTACACCTTC
CAINDFEGYGYTF
>-|TRBV18|TRBJ1-1|-
TGTGCCAGCTCACCATTCAGGGGTATGAACACTGAAGCTTTCTTT
CASSPFRGMNTEAFF
>-|TRBV5-6|TRBJ2-3|-
TGTGCCAGCAGTATTCTAGGGGGAGATACGCAGTATTTT
CASSILGGDTQYF
>-|TRBV7-9|TRBJ2-3|-
TGTGCCAGCAGCCCCTCGGGCGGTAGCACAGATACGCAGTATTTT
CASSPSGGSTDTQYF
>TRBD1|TRBV3-1/TRBV3-2|TRBJ1-5|-
TGTGCCAGCAGCCAGGGACAGCTCAATAGCAATCAGCCCCAGCATTTT
CASSQGQLNSNQPQHF
>TRBD1|TRBV19|TRBJ2-1|-
TGTGCCAGTAGTATAACAGGGGCGGATTACAATAAGCAGTTCTTC
CASSITGADYNKQFF
>-|TRBV21-1|TRBJ1-5|-
TGTGCCAGGGGAGACAGACAGGACCTTAGCAATCAGCCCCAGCATTTT
CARGDRQDLSNQPQHF
>-|TRBV18|TRBJ1-1|-
TGTGCCAGCTCACCATTCGGGGGTATGAACACTGAAGCTTTCTTT
CASSPFGGMNTEAFF
>-|TRBV19|TRBJ1-2|-
TGTGCCAGTAGTCGAGAGGGAAACTATGGCTACACCTTC
CASSREGNYGYTF
>-|TRBV28|TRBJ2-1|once
TGTGCCAGCAGCCTGGGCAGCTCGGGAAATGAGCAGTTCTTC
CASSLGSSGNEQFF
>TRBD1|TRBV28|TRBJ2-6|-
TGTGCCAGCAGTTCCCCCGGACAGGGCGTCAACGTCCTGACTTTC
CASSSPGQGVNVLTF
>TRBD1|TRBV29-1|TRBJ2-3|-
TGCAGCGTTGCGGAAAAGACAGGGGGAGATACGCAGTATTTT
CSVAEKTGGDTQYF
>-|TRBV19|TRBJ1-5|-
TGTGCCACCTCAAAGGAGGGGATAGAGTATCAGCCCCAGCATTTT
CATSKEGIEYQPQHF
>-|TRBV7-8|TRBJ2-1|-
TGTGCCAGCAGCCGACTAGACGATTACCACAATGAGCAGTTCTTC
CASSRLDDYHNEQFF
>-|TRBV27|TRBJ1-6|-
TGTGCCAGCAGTTTATCCAGGAGGGCCCCGAATTCACCCCTCCACTTT
CASSLSRRAPNSPLHF